This is a list of T cell receptor beta chains from one sample in a study of OX40 agonist ivuxolimab in advanced cancers. TCRdb keeps only in-frame clones here, not all; method: immunoSEQ multiplex PCR. The sample shows approximately 70,000 clones, around nine tenths of them seen only once. The sample here was CD4+ or CD8+ T cells sorted from blood, taken in a trial of the OX40 agonist ivuxolimab. Receptors were obtained from an adult with an advanced solid tumor such as melanoma, head and neck, liver or kidney cancer. The CDR3 runs from the conserved cysteine through the conserved F or W. D genes are given only for firm matches. Where a row states a size, it is once, few, many or the class of an expanded clone; other rows omit it.

D	J	size	V	CDR3	DNA
TRBD2	TRBJ2-3	.	TRBV2	CASRGGTSGITSTDTQYF	TGTGCCAGCAGAGGCGGGACTAGCGGAATAACTAGCACAGATACGCAGTATTTT
TRBD2	TRBJ2-2	once	TRBV11-3	CASSFRSGRAYTGELFF	TGTGCCAGCAGCTTCCGTAGCGGGAGGGCCTACACCGGGGAGCTGTTTTTT
.	TRBJ2-1	.	TRBV7-3	CASSLVQSGGLRDNEQFF	TGTGCCAGCAGCTTAGTTCAATCCGGGGGACTCCGGGACAATGAGCAGTTCTTC
TRBD1	TRBJ1-3	.	TRBV18	CASSPDRGSAGNTIYF	TGTGCCAGCTCACCAGACAGGGGATCGGCTGGAAACACCATATATTTT
.	TRBJ2-3	.	TRBV7-3	CASSLNPATDTQYF	TGTGCCAGCAGCTTAAACCCAGCAACAGATACGCAGTATTTT
TRBD2	TRBJ2-7	.	TRBV11-2	CASSLGRSGSEQYF	TGTGCCAGCAGCTTAGGCCGGAGCGGGAGCGAGCAGTACTTC
TRBD1	TRBJ2-7	.	TRBV6-5	CASRRGTGAYEQYF	TGTGCCAGCAGGAGGGGGACAGGTGCCTACGAGCAGTACTTC
.	TRBJ2-1	.	TRBV10-1	CVASQGGHSYNGQFF	TGCGTCGCGTCTCAAGGGGGGCACTCCTACAATGGGCAGTTCTTC
.	TRBJ2-3	.	TRBV7-9	CASSPRLTSIPDTQYF	TGTGCCAGCAGCCCCCGTCTGACTAGTATACCAGATACGCAGTATTTT
TRBD1	TRBJ2-7	few	TRBV7-2	CASSLSGTGAYEQYF	TGTGCCAGCAGCTTGTCCGGGACAGGGGCCTACGAGCAGTACTTC
.	TRBJ2-7	.	TRBV27	CASPYEQYF	TGTGCCTCTCCGTACGAGCAGTACTTC
TRBD2	TRBJ2-5	.	TRBV9	CASSVGLAMETQYF	TGTGCCAGCAGCGTAGGACTAGCGATGGAGACCCAGTACTTC
.	TRBJ2-7	once	TRBV7-2	CASSSRGGAGHEQYF	TGTGCCAGCAGCTCCCGAGGTGGGGCCGGACACGAGCAGTACTTC
.	TRBJ2-7	.	TRBV28	CASSSGSYEQYF	TGTGCCAGCAGTTCCGGGTCCTACGAGCAGTACTTC
.	TRBJ2-5	.	TRBV18	CASSRGVETQYF	TGTGCCAGCTCACGGGGGGTAGAGACCCAGTACTTC
.	TRBJ1-1	.	TRBV5-1	CASSSPSVGTEAFF	TGCGCCAGCAGCTCGCCTTCTGTAGGCACTGAAGCTTTCTTT
TRBD1	TRBJ1-5	.	TRBV7-9	CASSFGTGVRQPQHF	TGTGCCAGCAGCTTTGGGACAGGGGTACGACAGCCCCAGCATTTT
TRBD2	TRBJ2-3	.	TRBV7-3	CASSNRLAGEGGTDTQYF	TGTGCCAGCAGCAACCGACTAGCGGGAGAGGGTGGCACAGATACGCAGTATTTT
TRBD2	TRBJ2-1	.	TRBV28	CASSLAGGRNEQFF	TGTGCCAGCAGTTTAGCGGGAGGGCGAAATGAGCAGTTCTTC
TRBD1	TRBJ1-2	.	TRBV6-6	CASSYRRTTGGYGYTF	TGTGCCAGCAGTTACCGGAGGACGACAGGGGGGTATGGCTACACCTTC
.	TRBJ2-1	.	TRBV7-2	CASSLVRDEQFF	TGTGCCAGCAGCTTAGTACGAGATGAGCAGTTCTTC
.	TRBJ2-2	.	TRBV2	CASTRGGTTGELFF	TGTGCCAGTACACGTGGGGGGACCACCGGGGAGCTGTTTTTT
.	TRBJ1-2	.	TRBV6-5	CASSYGGQEYGYTF	TGTGCCAGCAGTTACGGCGGACAAGAATATGGCTACACCTTC
TRBD2	TRBJ2-7	.	TRBV4-1	CASSRGLAGGTIIEQYF	TGCGCCAGCAGCCGGGGACTAGCGGGAGGGACTATTATCGAGCAGTACTTC
.	TRBJ1-1	few	TRBV5-1	CASRRGENTEAFF	TGCGCCAGCAGGCGGGGGGAGAACACTGAAGCTTTCTTT
.	TRBJ2-1	.	TRBV5-8	CASSLGRTAHEQFF	TGTGCCAGCAGCTTGGGCCGGACCGCACATGAGCAGTTCTTC
TRBD1	TRBJ2-1	.	TRBV28	CASSPSGTGDYNEQFF	TGTGCCAGCAGTCCCTCCGGGACAGGGGACTACAATGAGCAGTTCTTC
TRBD1	TRBJ2-2	.	TRBV27	CASSRGQTNTGELFF	TGTGCCAGCAGTAGGGGACAGACCAACACCGGGGAGCTGTTTTTT
TRBD1	TRBJ1-5	.	TRBV10-3	CAISESNRGQSQHF	TGTGCCATCAGTGAGTCGAACAGGGGCCAATCCCAGCATTTT
.	TRBJ2-2	once	TRBV6-1	CASRGSTGELFF	TGTGCCAGCAGGGGCAGTACCGGGGAGCTGTTTTTT
.	TRBJ1-4	.	TRBV7-2	CASSIRTVSTGEKLFF	TGTGCCAGCAGCATTAGGACAGTTTCCACTGGTGAAAAACTGTTTTTT
.	TRBJ1-1	.	TRBV4-2	CASSQDAVSTEAFF	TGTGCCAGCAGCCAAGATGCGGTGAGCACTGAAGCTTTCTTT
TRBD1	TRBJ1-2	few	TRBV5-6	CASSMDRVPYGYTF	TGTGCCAGCAGCATGGACAGGGTGCCCTATGGCTACACCTTC
TRBD1	TRBJ1-2	few	TRBV2	CASNQDRDGYTF	TGTGCCAGCAATCAGGACAGGGACGGCTACACCTTC
.	TRBJ1-1	.	TRBV7-7	CASSLGPGSSLGYTEAFF	TGTGCTAGCAGCTTAGGACCAGGTTCTTCGTTGGGGTACACTGAAGCTTTCTTT
.	TRBJ2-5	.	TRBV28	CASQGTLWQYF	TGTGCCAGCCAAGGAACCCTTTGGCAGTACTTC
.	TRBJ2-3	once	TRBV7-8	CASSPASTDTQYF	TGTGCCAGCAGCCCCGCTAGCACAGATACGCAGTATTTT